Listed below are T cell receptor beta chains from one sample, sequenced in a study of cytomegalovirus exposure and HLA in healthy donors. Profiled with immunoSEQ multiplex PCR; TCRdb holds only in-frame clones, not every one. The repertoire holds more than 150,000 clones, with about three quarters as singletons. Specimen: PBMCs. Source of these receptors: a young man in good health and CMV-seronegative. Both conserved end residues are part of each CDR3. A D gene is named only where the DNA matches it firmly. Size tells how often a clone was seen (once, few, many) or the class of an expanded clone, and some rows leave it out.

J | V | size | D | DNA | CDR3
TRBJ1-5 | TRBV4-2 | . | . | TGTGCCAGCAGCCAAGAGTCTTATGTGAGCAATCAGCCCCAGCATTTT | CASSQESYVSNQPQHF
TRBJ2-4 | TRBV7-8 | . | . | TGTGCCAGCGGCCAGACACCCGCCAAGGTGGGCGTTCAGTACTTC | CASGQTPAKVGVQYF
TRBJ2-6 | TRBV7-2 | few | . | TGTGCCAGCAGCTTCCGAGCGCTGGGGGCCAACGTCCTGACTTTC | CASSFRALGANVLTF
TRBJ2-5 | TRBV7-2 | . | . | TGTGCCAGCAGCCCTCAGGCGTGGGAGGAGACCCAGTACTTC | CASSPQAWEETQYF
TRBJ1-4 | TRBV11-2 | . | TRBD1 | TGTGCCAGCAGCTGGAACAGGGGTTTGAATGAAAAACTGTTTTTT | CASSWNRGLNEKLFF
TRBJ2-5 | TRBV6-5 | . | . | TGTGCCAGCAGTTACGCGTCTGGGGAGGAGACCCAGTACTTC | CASSYASGEETQYF
TRBJ2-7 | TRBV30 | . | . | TGTGCCTGGGAGACTAGCCGGGGGCGCGAGCAGTACTTC | CAWETSRGREQYF
TRBJ1-4 | TRBV14 | . | . | TGTGCCAGCAGCCAGAGATCGTTTGAAAAACTGTTTTTT | CASSQRSFEKLFF
TRBJ2-1 | TRBV9 | . | . | TGTGCCAGCAGCGAACCCTCACAGGGCCTACCCGACAATGAGCAGTTCTTC | CASSEPSQGLPDNEQFF
TRBJ2-2 | TRBV4-3 | . | TRBD1 | TGCGCCAGCAGCCAAGGACCGACAGGGGGTACCGGGGAGCTGTTTTTT | CASSQGPTGGTGELFF
TRBJ1-2 | TRBV2 | few | TRBD1 | TGTGCCAGCAGTGACATAGGGACAGCGACTAACTATGGCTACACCTTC | CASSDIGTATNYGYTF
TRBJ2-3 | TRBV19 | . | TRBD2 | TGTGCCAGTAGCCTAGCGGGGGGGCCCGCAGATACGCAGTATTTT | CASSLAGGPADTQYF
TRBJ2-7 | TRBV7-2 | . | TRBD2 | TGTGCCAGCAGCCCAACGGGACTAGCGTCATACGAGCAGTACTTC | CASSPTGLASYEQYF